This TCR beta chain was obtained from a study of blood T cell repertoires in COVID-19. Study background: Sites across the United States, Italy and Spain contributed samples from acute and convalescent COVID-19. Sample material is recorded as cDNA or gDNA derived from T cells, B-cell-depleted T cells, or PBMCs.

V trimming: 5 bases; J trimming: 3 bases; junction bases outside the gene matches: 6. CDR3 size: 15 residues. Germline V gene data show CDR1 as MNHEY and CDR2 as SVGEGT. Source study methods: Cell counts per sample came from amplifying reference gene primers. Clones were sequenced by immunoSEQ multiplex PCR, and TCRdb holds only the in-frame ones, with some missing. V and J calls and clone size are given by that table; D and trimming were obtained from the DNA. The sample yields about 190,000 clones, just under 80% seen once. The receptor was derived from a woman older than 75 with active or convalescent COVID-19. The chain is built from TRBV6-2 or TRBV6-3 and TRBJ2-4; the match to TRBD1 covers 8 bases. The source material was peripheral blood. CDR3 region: CASSPGTGRKNIQYF. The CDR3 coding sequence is TGTGCCAGCAGTCCCGGGACAGGCCGCAAAAACATTCAGTACTTC.